A selection of T cell receptor beta chains follows, all from one sample in a study of OX40 agonist ivuxolimab in advanced cancers. Method: immunoSEQ multiplex PCR; TCRdb's copy keeps in-frame clones and lacks some. The table includes tens of thousands of clones, about nine tenths detected once. Source: CD4+ or CD8+ T cells sorted from blood, taken in a trial of the OX40 agonist ivuxolimab. The receptors derive from an adult with an advanced solid tumor such as melanoma, head and neck, liver or kidney cancer. CDR3s include the opening cysteine and the closing phenylalanine or tryptophan. D genes are given only for firm matches. For some rows the clone size is stated as once, few or many, or as a class when expanded; others skip it.

V gene,CDR3 length,D gene,clone size,J gene,CDR3 protein,CDR3 DNA
TRBV5-4,15,.,.,TRBJ2-5,CASSESLVGAETQYF,TGTGCCAGCAGCGAATCTCTAGTGGGAGCGGAGACCCAGTACTTC
TRBV30,13,.,.,TRBJ2-7,CAWSVTASYEQYF,TGTGCCTGGAGTGTGACAGCGTCCTACGAGCAGTACTTC
TRBV6-1,16,.,.,TRBJ1-5,CASSEEAWGWNQPQHF,TGTGCCAGCAGTGAAGAAGCTTGGGGGTGGAATCAGCCCCAGCATTTT
TRBV6-5,15,TRBD2,.,TRBJ2-1,CASSPRGRVYNEQFF,TGTGCCAGCAGCCCCAGAGGGAGGGTTTACAATGAGCAGTTCTTC
TRBV7-9,10,.,.,TRBJ2-7,CASSSYEQYF,TGTGCCAGCAGCTCCTACGAGCAGTACTTC
TRBV5-1,16,.,.,TRBJ2-3,CASSPIDSSSTDTQYF,TGCGCCAGCAGCCCCATTGACAGTTCTAGCACAGATACGCAGTATTTT
TRBV28,15,.,.,TRBJ1-2,CASSPRPIASGGYTF,TGTGCCAGCAGCCCCCGACCCATAGCCTCAGGTGGCTACACCTTC
TRBV7-8,13,.,.,TRBJ2-3,CASSLREGDTQYF,TGTGCCAGCAGCTTACGAGAGGGAGATACGCAGTATTTT
TRBV25-1,15,TRBD1,once,TRBJ2-2,CASRRTGPNTGELFF,TGTGCCAGCAGAAGGACAGGTCCGAACACCGGGGAGCTGTTTTTT
TRBV11-2,15,.,.,TRBJ1-1,CASSLAVRGNTEAFF,TGTGCCAGCAGCTTAGCAGTCAGGGGGAACACTGAAGCTTTCTTT
TRBV28,15,TRBD1,.,TRBJ1-4,CASSPGQGGHEKLFF,TGTGCCAGCAGCCCCGGACAGGGAGGGCATGAAAAACTGTTTTTT
TRBV10-3,15,.,once,TRBJ2-3,CAISEGSGGTDTQYF,TGTGCCATCAGTGAGGGGAGCGGCGGGACAGATACGCAGTATTTT
TRBV7-9,14,.,.,TRBJ1-1,CASSFKRGGTEAFF,TGTGCCAGCAGCTTCAAAAGGGGCGGCACTGAAGCTTTCTTT
TRBV10-3,15,TRBD2,once,TRBJ2-3,CAISERRTSGDTQYF,TGTGCCATCAGTGAGAGAAGGACTAGCGGAGATACGCAGTATTTT
TRBV28,11,.,.,TRBJ1-2,CASSYSYGYTF,TGTGCCAGCAGTTACAGCTATGGCTACACCTTC
TRBV14,13,TRBD2,.,TRBJ2-1,CASRKHSGVEQFF,TGTGCCAGCAGAAAACATAGCGGGGTCGAGCAGTTCTTC
TRBV9,19,.,.,TRBJ1-3,CASSARGVQTGSSGNTIYF,TGTGCCAGCAGCGCTAGGGGCGTTCAGACGGGGAGCTCTGGAAACACCATATATTTT
TRBV6-1,13,.,.,TRBJ2-7,CASKGGYSYEQYF,TGTGCCAGCAAGGGGGGCTATTCCTACGAGCAGTACTTC
TRBV15,15,TRBD2,.,TRBJ2-7,CATSGKLAGVREQYF,TGTGCCACCAGCGGAAAACTAGCGGGAGTACGCGAGCAGTACTTC
TRBV5-1,14,.,.,TRBJ1-4,CASSLSGDNEKLFF,TGCGCCAGCAGCTTGTCAGGGGATAATGAAAAACTGTTTTTT
TRBV2,14,.,.,TRBJ1-3,CASSDSSSGNTIYF,TGTGCCAGCAGTGACAGTAGCTCTGGAAACACCATATATTTT
TRBV14,16,.,.,TRBJ2-1,CASSQDVGWTYNEQFF,TGTGCCAGCAGCCAAGATGTGGGGTGGACGTACAATGAGCAGTTCTTC
TRBV27,16,.,.,TRBJ1-6,CASSQSPRSYNSPLHF,TGTGCCAGCAGTCAGTCCCCCAGGAGCTATAATTCACCCCTCCACTTT
TRBV29-1,13,.,.,TRBJ2-1,CSVDGGARNEQFF,TGCAGCGTTGATGGGGGGGCGCGGAATGAGCAGTTCTTC
TRBV7-9,14,.,once,TRBJ1-2,CASSIDPSPQGYTF,TGTGCCAGCAGCATAGATCCGAGTCCCCAGGGCTACACCTTC
TRBV5-4,15,.,.,TRBJ1-5,CASSLAGTVNQPQHF,TGTGCCAGCAGCTTGGCTGGCACAGTGAATCAGCCCCAGCATTTT
TRBV5-5,15,TRBD1,.,TRBJ2-7,CASSPPWTGLYEQYF,TGTGCCAGCAGCCCCCCCTGGACAGGTCTCTACGAGCAGTACTTC
TRBV25-1,16,.,.,TRBJ2-1,CASSRVDTRVYNEQFF,TGTGCCAGCAGTAGGGTGGATACGAGGGTCTACAATGAGCAGTTCTTC
TRBV29-1,13,TRBD2,once,TRBJ2-1,CSVDTGGQNEQFF,TGCAGCGTTGATACGGGGGGGCAGAATGAGCAGTTCTTC
TRBV19,13,.,medium-sized,TRBJ1-5,CASSPKWDQPQHF,TGTGCCAGTAGTCCCAAGTGGGATCAGCCCCAGCATTTT
TRBV11-2,13,TRBD1,few,TRBJ1-2,CASSLAQGTGYTF,TGTGCCAGCAGCTTAGCACAGGGGACTGGCTACACCTTC
TRBV12-5,13,.,.,TRBJ2-1,CASGEQEYNEQFF,TGTGCTAGTGGTGAACAGGAGTACAATGAGCAGTTCTTC
TRBV10-2,15,TRBD2,.,TRBJ2-3,CASSEIAGGSDTQYF,TGCGCCAGCAGTGAAATAGCGGGGGGCTCAGATACGCAGTATTTT
TRBV18,14,TRBD1,.,TRBJ2-1,CASSPSRGPHEQFF,TGTGCCAGCTCACCGTCCAGGGGGCCCCATGAGCAGTTCTTC
TRBV4-1,15,TRBD1,.,TRBJ1-6,CASSFRTGAPSPLHF,TGCGCCAGCAGCTTCCGGACAGGGGCCCCTTCACCCCTCCACTTT
TRBV5-4,12,.,.,TRBJ2-2,CASSWDAGELFF,TGTGCCAGCAGTTGGGACGCCGGGGAGCTGTTTTTT
TRBV28,15,TRBD2,.,TRBJ2-1,CASILGTSPYNEQFF,TGTGCCAGCATCCTCGGGACTAGTCCATACAATGAGCAGTTCTTC
TRBV7-9,13,.,.,TRBJ1-5,CASSRGTDQPQHF,TGTGCCAGCAGCCGAGGGACGGATCAGCCCCAGCATTTT
TRBV6-6,13,.,once,TRBJ1-2,CASSVEGGYGYTF,TGTGCCAGCAGTGTGGAGGGAGGGTATGGCTACACCTTC
TRBV6-1,14,TRBD2,.,TRBJ2-5,CASSLAGGQETQYF,TGTGCCAGCAGTCTAGCGGGAGGCCAAGAGACCCAGTACTTC
TRBV2,14,.,.,TRBJ2-7,CASRHGSNNYEQYF,TGTGCCAGCAGACATGGATCGAATAACTACGAGCAGTACTTC
TRBV16,14,.,.,TRBJ1-1,CASSQATQNTEAFF,TGTGCCAGCAGCCAGGCCACCCAGAACACTGAAGCTTTCTTT
TRBV4-2,15,.,once,TRBJ1-2,CASSQGRNPNYGYTF,TGTGCCAGCAGCCAAGGGCGGAATCCTAACTATGGCTACACCTTC
TRBV10-1,16,.,.,TRBJ2-5,CASSESGGRGQETQYF,TGCGCCAGCAGTGAGTCGGGGGGAAGGGGGCAAGAGACCCAGTACTTC
TRBV5-6,14,.,once,TRBJ2-7,CASSSGTEALGQYF,TGTGCCAGCAGCTCCGGGACTGAGGCTCTTGGGCAGTACTTC
TRBV18,16,.,.,TRBJ1-6,CASSSEGGKDNSPLHF,TGTGCCAGCTCATCCGAGGGGGGGAAGGATAATTCACCCCTCCACTTT
TRBV9,14,.,.,TRBJ1-2,CASSPPDTYYGYTF,TGTGCCAGCAGCCCCCCGGACACCTACTATGGCTACACCTTC
TRBV6-6,14,.,.,TRBJ1-2,CASSYGGAGYGYTF,TGTGCCAGCAGTTATGGGGGAGCGGGCTATGGCTACACCTTC
TRBV6-9,12,.,.,TRBJ1-6,CASSYGDKVLHF,TGTGCCAGCAGTTACGGGGACAAGGTCCTCCACTTT
TRBV7-2,15,.,.,TRBJ1-3,CASSQQVSPGNTIYF,TGTGCCAGCAGCCAACAGGTCTCACCTGGAAACACCATATATTTT
TRBV7-3,15,TRBD2,.,TRBJ2-5,CASSLGTTHQETQYF,TGTGCCAGCAGCTTAGGGACTACACACCAAGAGACCCAGTACTTC
TRBV10-3,13,.,.,TRBJ2-2,CAIGGLNTGELFF,TGTGCCATCGGCGGACTGAATACCGGGGAGCTGTTTTTT
TRBV7-8,14,TRBD1,few,TRBJ1-1,CASSSLGTGTEAFF,TGTGCCAGCAGCTCACTAGGGACAGGCACTGAAGCTTTCTTT
TRBV11-2,18,TRBD2,.,TRBJ2-2,CASSSGLAGAGNTGELFF,TGTGCCAGCAGCTCCGGACTAGCGGGGGCGGGGAACACCGGGGAGCTGTTTTTT
TRBV4-2,15,.,few,TRBJ1-2,CASSQDRGGDYGYTF,TGTGCCAGCAGCCAAGATCGTGGGGGAGACTATGGCTACACCTTC
TRBV7-2,15,.,.,TRBJ1-6,CASSLGVGDNSPLHF,TGTGCCAGCAGCTTGGGGGTAGGGGATAATTCACCCCTCCACTTT
TRBV5-6,14,.,.,TRBJ1-1,CASSLEGLSTEAFF,TGTGCCAGCAGCTTGGAGGGACTGAGCACTGAAGCTTTCTTT
TRBV5-8,19,.,.,TRBJ2-1,CASSLEGSSPKYAYNEQFF,TGTGCCAGCAGCTTGGAAGGAAGTAGCCCCAAATACGCCTACAATGAGCAGTTCTTC
TRBV5-1,14,.,.,TRBJ1-6,CASSLAAGNSPLHF,TGCGCCAGCAGCTTGGCGGCAGGGAATTCACCCCTCCACTTT